Reported below is one T cell receptor (beta chain). Its antigen is still unknown. The authors took PBMCs from 10 ml fresh peripheral blood. The CDR3 sequence is 13 residues long. The germline V gene encodes CDR1 DFQATT and CDR2 SNEGSKA (reference sequence). The germline V and J ends were trimmed by 3 bases and 10 bases, with 16 bases remaining between them. The sample is drawn from a study of T cells in Graves' hyperthyroidism and ophthalmopathy. RNA transcripts yielded amplified TCR beta CDR3 regions. The TCR CDR3 first-round RT-PCR relied on the HTBI primer set. TCRdb analysed the multiplex PCR reads with MiXCR anew, one entry per CDR3 protein. The table has a few hundred thousand distinct CDR3 sequences, around 20% seen once. Study findings and constraints: Most clonotypes expanded in the thyroid (above 0.001) were also present in blood. Through a model of 13 V-J features, ophthalmopathy was separated from stable hyperthyroidism.

The TCR originated in a man aged 18 to 29 with Graves' ophthalmopathy. The V and J genes are TRBV20-1 and TRBJ2-1; perhaps D is TRBD1 or TRBD2 (5 bases each). Sequences were obtained from blood. CDR3 loop: CSASPGPLREQFF. The CDR3 nucleotides are TGCAGTGCTAGTCCGGGACCCCTTAGGGAGCAGTTCTTC.